Listed below are T cell receptor beta chains from one sample, sequenced in a study of blood T cells in healthy people across ages. MiXCR was run by TCRdb on the 5' RACE reads, yielding one entry per CDR3 protein. The sample yields approximately 1.5 million distinct CDR3 sequences, 42% seen once. Sample: blood. Every receptor here comes from a woman between 18 and 29 years old in good health. Each CDR3 is given with its conserved first and last residue. D genes are given only for firm matches. The size field is filled for only some rows; it gives once, few, many or a size class.

-,TRBJ1-1,-,TRBV20-1,TGCAGTGCTAGAGTAGGTCGAATGAACACTGAAGCTTTCTTT,CSARVGRMNTEAFF
-,TRBJ2-1,-,TRBV27,TGTGCCAGCAGTGCTGGGTACGAGAATGAGCAGTTCTTC,CASSAGYENEQFF
TRBD1,TRBJ1-2,few,TRBV20-1,TGCAGTGCTAGAGGGGACAGGGTGCAATATGGCTACACCTTC,CSARGDRVQYGYTF
-,TRBJ2-1,few,TRBV5-5,TGTGCCAGCAGCTTAGAGGGCGGAATCTCCTACAATGAGCAGTTCTTC,CASSLEGGISYNEQFF
-,TRBJ2-7,-,TRBV12-3/TRBV12-4,TGTGCCAGCAGTTTACGAGGACGACCTCGCAACGAGCAGTACTTC,CASSLRGRPRNEQYF
-,TRBJ2-7,-,TRBV13,TGTGCCAGCAGCTACTACAGGGCAAACGAGCAGTACTTC,CASSYYRANEQYF
-,TRBJ1-1,-,TRBV11-1,TGTGCCAGCAGCTTAGGAGTATTTCGGGGGCGTGAGGAAATGAACACTGAAGCTTTCTTT,CASSLGVFRGREEMNTEAFF
-,TRBJ1-6,-,TRBV7-9,TGTGCCAGCAGCTTAGCAGGGGGTGGTAATTTACCCCTCCACTTT,CASSLAGGGNLPLHF
-,TRBJ1-5,-,TRBV7-6,TGTGCCAGCAGCAAATTGGGTCAGCCCCAGCATTTT,CASSKLGQPQHF
-,TRBJ1-4,-,TRBV6-5,TGTGCCAGCAGTTACGTGAGGGCAGGTGAAAAACTGTTTTTT,CASSYVRAGEKLFF
-,TRBJ2-1,-,TRBV5-1,TGCGCCAGCAGCTTGGTGACGGGGCCTAGCTCCTACAATGAGCAGTTCTTC,CASSLVTGPSSYNEQFF
TRBD2,TRBJ2-1,-,TRBV28,TGTGCCAGCAGTTTATTACTAGCGGGAGTCAATGAGCAGTTCTTC,CASSLLLAGVNEQFF
-,TRBJ2-1,few,TRBV4-3,TGCGCCAGCAGCCAAGGTCGGGGACGAGAGCAGTTCTTC,CASSQGRGREQFF
-,TRBJ2-7,-,TRBV12-3/TRBV12-4,TGTGCCAGCAGTTTTACCTCAGGGAGGAGGTACAATGAGCAGTACTTC,CASSFTSGRRYNEQYF
-,TRBJ1-2,-,TRBV5-5,TGTGCCAGCAGCTTTGGAGTACAGACCTATGGCTACACCTTC,CASSFGVQTYGYTF
-,TRBJ1-2,-,TRBV11-2,TGTGCCAGCGCCAAGAATAACTATGGCTACACCTTC,CASAKNNYGYTF
-,TRBJ1-5,-,TRBV6-2/TRBV6-3,TGTGCCAGCAGTCCGGGGGGATTTGGCAATCAGCCCCAGCATTTT,CASSPGGFGNQPQHF
-,TRBJ2-7,-,TRBV9,TGTGCCAGCAGCGTAGTCCAAGAGGGCTACGAGCAGTACTTC,CASSVVQEGYEQYF
-,TRBJ1-2,few,TRBV27,TGTGCCAGCAGTTTGACGCCGGACTATGGCTACACCTTC,CASSLTPDYGYTF
-,TRBJ1-5,few,TRBV10-3,TGTGCCATCAGTGATTCGGGGGTCAACAATCAGCCCCAGCATTTT,CAISDSGVNNQPQHF
-,TRBJ2-7,many,TRBV7-2,TGTGCCAGCAGCGTAGGACATAACAATGAGCAGTACTTC,CASSVGHNNEQYF
-,TRBJ1-1,-,TRBV7-9,TGTGCCAGCAGCTTACCCACAGGGCGGACTGAAGCTTTCTTT,CASSLPTGRTEAFF
TRBD1,TRBJ1-6,-,TRBV20-1,TGCAGTGCTAGCCCCACCGGGACAGCCTCCTATAATTCACCCCTCCACTTT,CSASPTGTASYNSPLHF
-,TRBJ1-1,-,TRBV27,TGTGCCAGCAGTTGGGTGAGGGACACTGAAGCTTTCTTT,CASSWVRDTEAFF
-,TRBJ2-5,-,TRBV5-1,TGCGCCAGCAGCTTGGGACACCTCTCCCAAGAGACCCAGTACTTC,CASSLGHLSQETQYF
-,TRBJ2-5,few,TRBV12-3/TRBV12-4,TGTGCCAGCAGCAATGGCTTGCCGCAAGAGACCCAGTACTTC,CASSNGLPQETQYF
-,TRBJ1-6,-,TRBV21-1,TGTGCCAGCAGCACCAACCCAGGGCGGGAGAATAATTCACCCCTCCACTTT,CASSTNPGRENNSPLHF
-,TRBJ2-2,-,TRBV9,TGTGCCAGCAGCCCATTTGACGGCACCGGGGAGCTGTTTTTT,CASSPFDGTGELFF
-,TRBJ2-7,-,TRBV29-1,TGCAGCGTTGAAGACGATAGTAGGGGTCGGTACGAGCAGTACTTC,CSVEDDSRGRYEQYF